One and the same sample provided the 14 T cell receptor beta chains below, sequenced in a study of cytomegalovirus exposure and HLA in healthy donors. Sequenced by immunoSEQ multiplex PCR; TCRdb stores in-frame clones only, minus some. The sample consists of around 200,000 clones, 85% to 90% of them appearing once. The sequencing input was PBMCs. Every receptor here comes from a woman younger than 35 in good health and CMV-seronegative.

The chain couples TRBV27 to TRBJ2-1, with D possibly TRBD2 on 6 matching bases. Germline V gene sequence: CDR1 MNHEY, CDR2 SMNVEV (reference sequence). V was shortened by 7 bases and J by 8 bases, with 9 bases between the two germline ends. The length of the CDR3 is 11 residues. This CDR3 is CASKTRDEQFF. The CDR3 DNA reads as TGTGCCAGCAAGACTAGGGATGAGCAGTTCTTC.

The gene calls are TRBV29-1 and TRBJ2-1; the D gene is possibly TRBD2 (6 bases). The germline V gene has CDR1 SQVTM and CDR2 ANQGSEA. There are 13 residues in the CDR3. The V and J ends lost 4 bases and 7 bases respectively, with 14 bases between them. As DNA, the CDR3 is TGCAGCGTTGGGACTAAGATTCGGAATGAGCAGTTCTTC. It is translated as CSVGTKIRNEQFF.

This clone has more than one count but fewer than ten. The J gene is TRBJ1-2, the V gene TRBV7-9; 11 bases are shared with TRBD1. Looked up from germline, CDR1 is SEHNR and CDR2 is FQNEAQ (reference sequence). There are 15 residues in the CDR3. V lost 5 bases, J lost 6 bases, and 8 bases stayed unmatched. DNA for the CDR3: TGTGCCAGCAGCGATGGGACAGGGGGAAGGCATGGCTACACCTTC. Amino acid sequence: CASSDGTGGRHGYTF.

The genes are TRBV6-1 and TRBJ2-5; 11 bases are a match to TRBD1. This CDR3 has 17 amino acids. The germline CDR1 and CDR2 sequences are MNHNS and SASEGT. V dropped 1 base and J dropped 5; count of bases not matched to a gene: 9. CDR3 in amino acids: CASSEEGQGVFVETQYF. CDR3 coding DNA: TGTGCCAGCAGTGAAGAGGGACAGGGGGTTTTTGTGGAGACCCAGTACTTC.

This sequence joins TRBV6-1 and TRBJ2-1, with 7 bases that match TRBD2. Unmatched junction bases numbered 0, after V lost 6 bases and J lost 4 bases. Germline-derived CDR1 and CDR2 are MNHNS and SASEGT. This CDR3 is 12 amino acids long. CDR3 amino acids: CASSGRYNEQFF. For the CDR3, the DNA is TGTGCCAGCAGCGGGAGGTACAATGAGCAGTTCTTC.

The table lists this clone with a count of one. The CDR3 DNA reads TGTGCCAGCAGCTTCGCGGGAACCTCCTACGAGCAGTACTTC. Translating gives CASSFAGTSYEQYF. The chain has TRBV5-4 and TRBJ2-7; possibly TRBD2 for D (6 bases). This CDR3 contains 14 residues. In germline, CDR1 is SGHNT, CDR2 YYREEE (reference sequence). Trimming cost V 2 bases and J 0 bases, with 9 bases left between them.

The chain is built from TRBV19 and TRBJ2-7; TRBD2 matches 7 bases. CDR1 and CDR2 from the germline V gene are LNHDA and SQIVND (reference sequence). Trimming at V came to 6 bases and at J to 2 bases, leaving 10 bases not matched to a gene. This CDR3 has 15 residues. The CDR3 reads CASRLAAIPTYEQYF. The DNA of the CDR3 is TGTGCCAGTAGGCTAGCGGCAATACCTACCTACGAGCAGTACTTC.

V and J are TRBV5-1 and TRBJ2-7, with TRBD1 matching 8 bases. Germline-derived CDR1 and CDR2 are SGHRS and YFSETQ. The V gene end was trimmed by 3 bases and the J gene end by 0 bases; junction bases not matched to a gene: 5. There are 15 residues in the CDR3. The CDR3 DNA is TGCGCCAGCAGCTCGGGACAGGCCATCTCCTACGAGCAGTACTTC. It is translated as CASSSGQAISYEQYF.

The V and J genes are TRBV30 and TRBJ2-1; a possible D gene is TRBD1 (6 bases). Germline V CDR1 and CDR2: GTSNPN, SVGIG (reference sequence). The CDR3 runs 13 residues. V shed 4 bases and J shed 2 bases, with 9 bases lying between them. For the CDR3, the DNA is TGTGCCTGGACAGGGGACCCCTACAATGAGCAGTTCTTC. As protein: CAWTGDPYNEQFF.

The V call is TRBV28, the J call TRBJ2-7; TRBD1 might be the D (6 bases). The CDR3 spans 20 residues. V lost 2 bases, J lost 3 bases, and 29 bases lay in between. Germline-derived CDR1 and CDR2 are MDHEN and SYDVKM. The CDR3 coding sequence is TGTGCCAGCAGTTTAGTCCGGTCTCGGCGTGGGGGCGCTATACACTACGAGCAGTACTTC. Translating it yields CASSLVRSRRGGAIHYEQYF. Looking up the rest from reference TRBV28 and TRBJ2-7 gives the full variable domain: DVKVTQSSRYLVKRTGEKVFLECVQDMDHENMFWYRQDPGLGLRLIYFSYDVKMKEKGDIPEGYSVSREKKERFSLILESASTNQTSMYLCASSLVRSRRGGAIHYEQYFGPGTRLTVT.

The chain employs TRBV20-1 and TRBJ2-7; D is uncertain. V was clipped by 4 bases and J by 5 bases, with 6 bases between them. Germline CDR1 DFQATT, CDR2 SNEGSKA (reference sequence). The CDR3 contains 10 residues. The DNA of the CDR3 is TGCAGTGCTACGGTTGACGAGCAGTACTTC. Translated: CSATVDEQYF.

This CDR3 reads CASSSAAGSSEAFF. The DNA of the CDR3 is TGTGCCAGCAGTTCAGCAGCGGGGAGCAGTGAAGCTTTCTTT. The chain joins TRBV27 to TRBJ1-1; D is undetermined. Germline CDR1 reads MNHEY; CDR2 reads SMNVEV (reference sequence). The CDR3 has 14 residues. With 4 bases removed from V and 7 bases from J, the gap between germline ends came to 16 bases.

The gene calls are TRBV6-6 and TRBJ1-3; TRBD1 might be the D (6 bases). Germline CDR1 is MNHNY and CDR2 is SVGAGI (reference sequence). V shed 6 bases and J shed 1 base, with 16 bases lying between them. The CDR3 extends over 16 amino acids. The CDR3 DNA is TGTGCCAGCAGCCAGCAGGGGCTCGGATCTGGAAACACCATATATTTT. Translating gives CASSQQGLGSGNTIYF.

The chain has TRBV5-4 and TRBJ2-7; 10 bases map to TRBD2. The CDR3 covers 14 residues. Germline-derived CDR1 and CDR2 are SGHNT and YYREEE (reference sequence). The trim removed 0 bases at V and 4 bases at J, leaving 1 base unmatched. Here the CDR3 reads CASSLGTSGYEQYF. Written as DNA, the CDR3 is TGTGCCAGCAGCTTGGGGACTAGCGGTTACGAGCAGTACTTC.